The T cell receptor (beta chain) under discussion was sequenced for a study of cytomegalovirus exposure and HLA in healthy donors. Study conclusions and caveats: A later analysis linked a missense DCLRE1C variant to TCR beta V- and J-gene trimming. In vitro experiments confirmed that a few CMV-associated chains were specific for CMV antigens. Solely CMV serostatus was available to characterize immune exposure. Some V segments (TRBV6-2 and TRBV6-3 among them) were excluded as indistinguishable.

Remarks on this clone: No antigen is known for it.

This CDR3 region has 14 residues. J was trimmed by 9 bases and V by 0 bases; bases with no gene match: 11. Germline CDR1 is GTSNPN and CDR2 is SVGIG (reference sequence). Vbeta (60) and Jbeta (13) primers were used in the PCR. Assay used: immunoSEQ multiplex PCR; TCRdb lists only in-frame clones, some missing. This sample yields tens of thousands of clones, of which 72% are seen a single time; roughly 9.2% belongs to the top ten. What was sequenced was PBMCs. The chain couples TRBV30 to TRBJ2-7; 7 bases fit TRBD2. This receptor was taken from a woman aged 50 to 60 in good health and CMV-seronegative. The CDR3 is CAWSVHIREVRQYF. The CDR3 DNA reads as TGTGCCTGGAGTGTACATATTCGGGAGGTTCGGCAGTACTTC.